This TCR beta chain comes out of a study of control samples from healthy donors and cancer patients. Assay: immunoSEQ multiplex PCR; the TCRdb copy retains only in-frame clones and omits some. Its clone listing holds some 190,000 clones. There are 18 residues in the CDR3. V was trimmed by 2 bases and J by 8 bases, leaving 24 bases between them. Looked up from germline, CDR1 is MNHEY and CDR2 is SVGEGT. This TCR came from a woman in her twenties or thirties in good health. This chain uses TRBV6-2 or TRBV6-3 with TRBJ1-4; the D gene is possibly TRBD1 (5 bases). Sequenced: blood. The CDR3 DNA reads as TGTGCCAGCAGTTACAAGATCGGCAGGGACGATAGGTCCGAAAAACTGTTTTTT. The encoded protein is CASSYKIGRDDRSEKLFF.